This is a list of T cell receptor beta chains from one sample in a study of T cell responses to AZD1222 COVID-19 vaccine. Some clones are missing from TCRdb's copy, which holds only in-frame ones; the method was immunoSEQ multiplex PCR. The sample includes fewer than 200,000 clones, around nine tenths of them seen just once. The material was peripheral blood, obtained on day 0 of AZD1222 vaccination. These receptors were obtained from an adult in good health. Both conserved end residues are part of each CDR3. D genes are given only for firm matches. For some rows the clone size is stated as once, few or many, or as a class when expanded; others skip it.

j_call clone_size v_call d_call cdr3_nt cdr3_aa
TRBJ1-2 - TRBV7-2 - TGTGCCAGCAGCTTAGCCCCGGGGAGGGCGTATGGCTACACCTTC CASSLAPGRAYGYTF
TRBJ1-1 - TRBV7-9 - TGTGCCAGCAGCTTGGAAACACCCCACACTGAAGCTTTCTTT CASSLETPHTEAFF
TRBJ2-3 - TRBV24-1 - TGTGCCACCAGTGACAAGACGGGGACGACGACAGATACGCAGTATTTT CATSDKTGTTTDTQYF
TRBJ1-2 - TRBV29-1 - TGCAGCGTTGAAGACTACCAGGGTGACTATGGCTACACCTTC CSVEDYQGDYGYTF
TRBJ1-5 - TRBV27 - TGTGCCAGCAGTCCCTCCAGCCCTTCCTGGTCAGGCAATCAGCCCCAGCATTTT CASSPSSPSWSGNQPQHF
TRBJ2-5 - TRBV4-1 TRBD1 TGCGCCAGCAGCCAAGGCACCCCGGACAGGGCAGAGACCCAGTACTTC CASSQGTPDRAETQYF
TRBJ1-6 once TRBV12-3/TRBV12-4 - TGTGCCAGCAGATTGATTAATTCACCCCTCCACTTT CASRLINSPLHF
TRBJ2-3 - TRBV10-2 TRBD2 TGCGCCAGCCGAGGACTAGCGGGAGAAGGAGATACGCAGTATTTT CASRGLAGEGDTQYF
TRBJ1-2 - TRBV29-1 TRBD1 TGCAGCACAGACAGGGCGGTATCCTATGGCTACACCTTC CSTDRAVSYGYTF
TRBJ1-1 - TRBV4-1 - TGCGCCAGCAGCCACCCCCCGGGACATATGAACACTGAAGCTTTCTTT CASSHPPGHMNTEAFF
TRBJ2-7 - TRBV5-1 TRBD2 TGCGCCAGCAGCTTGGAAAGCTCCCTAGCGGGAGGTACGGCCTACGAGCAGTACTTC CASSLESSLAGGTAYEQYF
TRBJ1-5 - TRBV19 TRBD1 TGTGCCAGTAGTACCTTCTCCGGGACAGGACCTTATAGCAATCAGCCCCAGCATTTT CASSTFSGTGPYSNQPQHF
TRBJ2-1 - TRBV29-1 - TGCAGCGTTGGACAAACTAGCTCCTACAATGAGCAGTTCTTC CSVGQTSSYNEQFF
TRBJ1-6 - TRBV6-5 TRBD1 TGTGCCAGCAGATTCCGGGACAGGGCCTCACCCCTCCACTTT CASRFRDRASPLHF
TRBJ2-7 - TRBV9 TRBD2 TGTGCCAGCAGCGTACGCGGGAGGGCCCTCTACGAGCAGTACTTC CASSVRGRALYEQYF
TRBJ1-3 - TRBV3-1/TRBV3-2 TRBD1 TGTGCCAGCAGCTACCACAGGGGACACTCTGGAAACACCATATATTTT CASSYHRGHSGNTIYF
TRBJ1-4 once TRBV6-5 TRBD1 TGTGCCAGCAGTTACTCGGGGACAGGGGCTAATGAAAAACTGTTTTTT CASSYSGTGANEKLFF